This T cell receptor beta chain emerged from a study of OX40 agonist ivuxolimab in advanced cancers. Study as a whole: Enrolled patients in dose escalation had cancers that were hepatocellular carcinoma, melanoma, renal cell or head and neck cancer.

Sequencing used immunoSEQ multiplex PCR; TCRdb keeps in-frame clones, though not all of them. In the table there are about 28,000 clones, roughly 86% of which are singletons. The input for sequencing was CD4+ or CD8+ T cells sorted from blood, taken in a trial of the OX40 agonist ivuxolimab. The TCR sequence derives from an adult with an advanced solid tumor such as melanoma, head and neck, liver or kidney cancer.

The CDR3 DNA follows: TGTGCCAGCAGCTTGTGGGTCGGGGGGGGCGGCTCCTACGAGCAGTACTTC. Protein sequence: CASSLWVGGGGSYEQYF. This sequence joins TRBV5-4 and TRBJ2-7; 8 bases agree with TRBD2. Germline loops: CDR1 SGHNT, CDR2 YYREEE (reference sequence). After removal of 1 base from V and 0 bases from J, the junction contained 9 bases not matched to a gene. This CDR3 is 17 amino acids long.